Following are 20 T cell receptor beta chains from one sample sequenced in a study of T cell repertoires and leukemia-associated antigens (dated 2019 in TCRdb). Library prep was done by 5' RACE. The sequencer listed for this sample is Illumina MiSeq. TCRdb passed the public sequencing reads through fastp at Q25 and MiXCR, retaining productive beta sequences. Every distinct CDR3 protein forms one entry, paired with its most common genes and DNA. The sample yields about 15,000 distinct CDR3 sequences; approximately 37% were counted once. About 9% of the sample belongs to the ten largest clones. These receptors are not linked to any known antigen. The sequencing input was CD3+ T cells sorted from blood and cultured. The receptors derive from a female donor in good health.

The chain couples TRBV12-3 or TRBV12-4 to TRBJ2-4; D is unclear. The ends were cut back, 4 bases at V and 8 bases at J, with 9 bases in the middle. This CDR3 is built from 12 residues. In DNA form, the CDR3 reads TGTGCCAGCAGTTCAAGGTGGTACATTCAGTACTTC. Its protein product is CASSSRWYIQYF.

The chain combines TRBV29-1 with TRBJ2-7; 11 bases match TRBD2. CDR3 size: 16 residues. The J segment lost 5 bases and the V segment lost 4 bases, leaving 13 bases of the junction unmatched. The germline V gene has CDR1 SQVTM and CDR2 ANQGSEA. The CDR3, as DNA: TGCAGCGTTGGGGGGACAGAGGGACTAGCGGTACACGAGCAGTACTTC. Its translation is CSVGGTEGLAVHEQYF.

In regard to this clonotype: With a much larger clone just one base away, this may be a read error. The V gene is TRBV7-2, the J gene TRBJ1-1; D is unclear. The CDR3 has 10 residues. Per the germline V gene, CDR1 is SGHTA and CDR2 is FQGNSA. CDR3 DNA sequence: TGTGCCAGCATTGGGCCTGAAGCTTCCTTT. Protein product: CASIGPEASF.

This clonotype was detected many times. This rearrangement joins TRBV11-3 to TRBJ2-1; 8 bases are shared with TRBD2. CDR1 is SGHNT, CDR2 YENEEA, per germline. V trimming: 5 bases; J trimming: 7 bases; junction bases outside the gene matches: 13. The CDR3 contains 16 residues. The CDR3 sequence: CASSPTSGRAHNEQFF. The CDR3 DNA follows: TGTGCCAGCAGCCCGACCTCCGGGAGGGCCCATAATGAGCAGTTCTTC.

Concerning this clonotype itself: The conserved closing phenylalanine or tryptophan is absent in this CDR3, likely reflecting a read error. The limits of the CDR3 on the DNA are not certain, so only TCRdb's listed CDR3 is given. The chain recombines TRBV29-1 with TRBJ2-5; TRBD2, the D gene given by the table, was not confirmed from the DNA. The V gene's germline CDR1 is SQVTM and CDR2 ANQGSEA. The CDR3 is made up of 13 amino acids, end residues included. The chain's CDR3 is CSVVGSYGSTFGS.

The gene calls are TRBV20-1 and TRBJ1-6; 7 nucleotides match TRBD1. The germline CDR1 and CDR2 sequences are DFQATT and SNEGSKA (reference sequence). With V trimmed by 5 bases and J by 6 bases, 7 bases remained unmatched. CDR3 size: 14 residues. The CDR3, as DNA: TGCAGTGCTCGTCGGGACAGCGCTAATTCACCCCTCCACTTT. Its translation is CSARRDSANSPLHF.

There are many counts of this clonotype. The V gene is TRBV4-2, the J gene TRBJ2-1; 10 nucleotides match TRBD2. The germline V gene has CDR1 LGHNA and CDR2 YNFKEQ. Trimming took 3 bases from V and 5 from J; bases not matched to a gene: 7. The CDR3 sequence is 16 residues long. CDR3 nucleotides: TGTGCCAGCAGCCACCTCGGGACTAGCGCCGACAATGAGCAGTTCTTC. This gives the protein CASSHLGTSADNEQFF.

The V call is TRBV20-1, the J call TRBJ2-3; 7 bases are a match to TRBD2. V gave up 3 bases and J gave up 0 bases; unmatched junction bases: 0. Germline values: CDR1 DFQATT, CDR2 SNEGSKA (reference sequence). This CDR3 spans 13 amino acids. The CDR3 is CSASGGSTDTQYF. CDR3 in DNA: TGCAGTGCTAGCGGGGGGAGCACAGATACGCAGTATTTT.

In its sample, this clonotype is medium-sized. V gene TRBV20-1 combines with J gene TRBJ2-5, with D unclear. Germline CDR1 reads DFQATT; CDR2 reads SNEGSKA (reference sequence). The CDR3 has 12 amino acids. Trimming removed 4 bases from V and 4 bases from J, with 10 bases in between. In DNA, the CDR3 is TGCAGTGCTAACTTTCTGGTAGAGACCCAGTACTTC. It specifies CSANFLVETQYF.

A note on this clonotype: The junction shows a germline mismatch at one end, possibly a read error. The genes are TRBV6-1 and TRBJ1-1; D is undetermined. The length of the CDR3 is 15 residues. Looked up from germline, CDR1 is MNHNS and CDR2 is SASEGT. The CDR3 DNA reads TGTGCCAGCGGTGAAGCCTCGGGGTCCAGCGCTGAAGCTTTCTTT. Amino acids: CASGEASGSSAEAFF.

By sample share, this clonotype is medium-sized. The chain couples TRBV9 to TRBJ2-5; no clear D. The CDR3 contains 13 residues. With 2 bases removed from V and 6 bases from J, the gap between germline ends came to 11 bases. CDR1 is SGDLS and CDR2 is YYNGEE in the germline V gene. The CDR3 nucleotides are TGTGCCAGCAGCGTGGGCGGTCGACAGACCCAGTACTTC. Translating gives CASSVGGRQTQYF.

This clonotype was seen more than once but under ten times. The chain is built from TRBV20-1 and TRBJ2-1; TRBD2 aligns across 7 bases. The V gene end was trimmed by 3 bases and the J gene end by 6 bases; junction bases not matched to a gene: 14. Germline CDR1 reads DFQATT; CDR2 reads SNEGSKA (reference sequence). There are 16 residues in the CDR3. The CDR3 loop is CSASSNAAGAGNEQFF. CDR3 in DNA: TGCAGTGCTAGTTCGAATGCGGCGGGAGCGGGCAATGAGCAGTTCTTC.

This clonotype is classed as medium-sized. The chain carries TRBV5-1 and TRBJ2-7, with 8 positions matching TRBD1. CDR3 length: 14 amino acids. Trimming cost V 0 bases and J 5 bases; bases outside gene matches: 4. Germline CDR1 reads SGHRS; CDR2 reads YFSETQ. Here the CDR3 DNA reads TGCGCCAGCAGCTTGGACAGGGGGGTCCACGAGCAGTACTTC. Translated, it gives CASSLDRGVHEQYF.

Notes on this clonotype: Sequence at one end of the junction differs from germline and may be a read error. The rearrangement joins TRBV7-2 to TRBJ1-2; tentatively, D is TRBD1 (5 bases). Germline-derived CDR1 and CDR2 are SGHTA and FQGNSA. This CDR3 spans 14 amino acids. The CDR3 DNA reads TGTGCCAGCAGCTTAGCCATCAGGGCTGGTAGCTACACTTTC. Translation: CASSLAIRAGSYTF.

Sample share makes this clonotype medium-sized. The chain employs TRBV10-3 and TRBJ1-5, with D hard to call. Germline lookup yields CDR1 ENHRY and CDR2 SYGVKD. This CDR3 contains 16 residues. Trimming removed 0 bases at V and 2 bases at J, with 11 bases between. The CDR3 reads CAISESRRQGNQPQHF. In DNA, the CDR3 is TGTGCCATCAGTGAGTCGAGGAGGCAGGGCAATCAGCCCCAGCATTTT.

This clonotype has a count of ten or more. The chain joins TRBV6-4 to TRBJ2-1; D is undetermined. V was trimmed by 6 bases and J by 5 bases, leaving 11 bases between them. Per germline, CDR1 MRHNA and CDR2 SNTAGT. CDR3 length equals 13 residues. CDR3 loop: CASSRDENNEQFF. The CDR3 DNA reads TGTGCCAGCAGCCGAGACGAGAACAATGAGCAGTTCTTC.

CDR3 in DNA: TGTGCCAGCAGACCCGCACCCGGACAGGGGGCAGATACGCAGTATTTT. It codes for CASRPAPGQGADTQYF. The rearrangement links TRBV7-3 to TRBJ2-3, with 10 bases matching TRBD1. The CDR3 is 16 amino acids. CDR1 and CDR2 from the germline V gene are SGHTA and FQGTGA. The V and J ends lost 6 bases and 4 bases, in that order; junction bases with no gene match: 10. The entire variable domain, with the rest obtained from reference TRBV7-3 and TRBJ2-3, is as follows: GAGVSQTPSNKVTEKGKYVELRCDPISGHTALYWYRQSLGQGPEFLIYFQGTGAADDSGLPNDRFFAVRPEGSVSTLKIQRTERGDSAVYLCASRPAPGQGADTQYFGPGTRLTVL.

This clonotype was counted at least ten times. V gene TRBV10-2 combines with J gene TRBJ2-7; no definite D call. There are 12 residues in the CDR3. Germline CDR1 is WSHSY and CDR2 is SAAADI. V dropped 8 bases and J dropped 2 bases, with 10 bases sitting between them. CDR3 in DNA: TGCGCCAGCTTAGGACGCACCTACGAGCAGTACTTC. This codes for CASLGRTYEQYF.

This clonotype was seen ten or more times. The rearrangement joins TRBV7-9 to TRBJ2-7; TRBD1 matches at 10 bases. The CDR3 extends over 15 amino acids. CDR1 is SEHNR and CDR2 is FQNEAQ in the germline V gene (reference sequence). With V trimmed by 7 bases and J by 5 bases, 11 bases remained unmatched. CDR3 protein: CASTKRGQGINEQYF. DNA for the CDR3: TGTGCCAGCACCAAGAGGGGACAGGGGATTAACGAGCAGTACTTC.

The chain joins TRBV5-1 to TRBJ2-7, with D possibly being TRBD2 (6 bases). V dropped 4 bases and J dropped 3 bases, with 11 bases sitting between them. Per germline, CDR1 SGHRS and CDR2 YFSETQ. This CDR3 comprises 13 residues. CDR3 DNA: TGCGCCAGCAGCGTGACTAGTTTCTACGAGCAGTACTTC. This encodes CASSVTSFYEQYF.